These 10 T cell receptor beta chains were all obtained from the same sample, sequenced in a study of blood T cell repertoires in COVID-19. Measured with immunoSEQ multiplex PCR; TCRdb has only the in-frame clones, and not every one. The table lists over 110,000 clones, around 80% of them singletons. Specimen: peripheral blood. The receptors come from a man older than 75 with acute or convalescent COVID-19.

V gene TRBV12-3 or TRBV12-4 combines with J gene TRBJ1-2; 8 nucleotides match TRBD1. The V segment lost 5 bases and the J segment 5 bases; nucleotides outside the gene matches: 4. CDR3 length: 13 amino acids. CDR3 in amino acids: CASSQQGGYGYTF. The CDR3 bases are TGTGCCAGCAGTCAACAGGGGGGTTATGGCTACACCTTC.

This clone came up once. This chain connects TRBV18 to TRBJ2-3; 7 nucleotides agree with TRBD1. J lost 3 bases, V lost 5 bases, and 5 bases had no gene match. This CDR3 has 14 amino acids. CDR1 KGHSH and CDR2 LQKENI come from the germline V gene. The CDR3 DNA follows: TGTGCCAGCTCATTGGGACAGAAGACAGATACGCAGTATTTT. Translated: CASSLGQKTDTQYF.

Worth noting for this clone: The same CDR3 can be traced to other DNA sequences in this sample. As DNA, the CDR3 is TGTGCCAGCAGCCCCGGACAGGGGTATGGCTACACCTTC. Residues: CASSPGQGYGYTF. The V call is TRBV11-2, the J call TRBJ1-2; 9 bases are a match to TRBD1. CDR3 length: 13 amino acids. The germline V gene encodes CDR1 SGHAT and CDR2 FQNNGV. J gave up 5 bases and V 5 bases, and 3 bases lay outside the gene matches.

The chain uses TRBV6-6 and TRBJ1-5, with D possibly TRBD1 on 5 matching bases. The CDR3 is 12 residues long. From germline, CDR1 is MNHNY and CDR2 SVGAGI (reference sequence). Trimming shortened V by 5 bases and J by 7 bases, and 9 bases separated the two germline ends. The CDR3 spells CASSTDTQPQHF. The CDR3 DNA follows: TGTGCCAGCAGTACGGACACGCAGCCCCAGCATTTT.

The V and J genes are TRBV5-1 and TRBJ2-5; TRBD2 matches at 12 bases. With 5 bases clipped from V and 3 bases from J, the junction kept 5 bases outside the gene matches. The CDR3 length is 15 residues. Germline V gives CDR1 SGHRS, CDR2 YFSETQ. In nucleotides, the CDR3 is TGCGCCAGCAGATCGACTAGCGGGGGAAAAGAGACCCAGTACTTC. Amino acids: CASRSTSGGKETQYF. Full variable domain (missing parts from reference TRBV5-1 and TRBJ2-5): KAGVTQTPRYLIKTRGQQVTLSCSPISGHRSVSWYQQTPGQGLQFLFEYFSETQRNKGNFPGRFSGRQFSNSRSEMNVSTLELGDSALYLCASRSTSGGKETQYFGPGTRLLVL.

The rearrangement links TRBV24-1 to TRBJ1-2; D is ambiguous. Germline V gene lookup returns CDR1 KGHDR and CDR2 SFDVKD. The CDR3 sequence is 14 residues long. Trimming removed 3 bases at V and 6 bases at J, with 13 bases between. CDR3 in amino acids: CATSDKGRLNGYTF. Here the CDR3 DNA reads TGTGCCACCAGTGATAAGGGCAGACTAAATGGCTACACCTTC.

V gene TRBV18 combines with J gene TRBJ1-5, with 7 bases matching TRBD1. The germline gives CDR1 KGHSH, CDR2 LQKENI. After removal of 6 bases from V and 6 bases from J, the junction contained 8 bases not matched to a gene. The CDR3 runs to 14 residues. The chain's CDR3 is CASSLGQGGQPQHF. CDR3 nucleotide sequence: TGTGCCAGCTCCCTTGGGCAGGGGGGTCAGCCCCAGCATTTT.

The chain links TRBV7-8 to TRBJ2-3; TRBD2 matches 8 bases. Looked up from germline, CDR1 is SGHVS and CDR2 is FQNEAQ. The trim removed 7 bases at V and 4 bases at J, leaving 7 bases unmatched. This CDR3 region has 14 residues. For the CDR3, the DNA is TGTGCCAGCACCTCGAGCGGGGGCCCAGATACGCAGTATTTT. Its protein is CASTSSGGPDTQYF.

V gene TRBV20-1 combines with J gene TRBJ2-7, with D uncertain. The V gene lost 3 bases and the J gene lost 3 bases, with 6 bases spanning the gap. CDR3 length equals 11 residues. Germline-derived CDR1 and CDR2 are DFQATT and SNEGSKA (reference sequence). The DNA for the CDR3 is TGCAGTGCTAGTTCCGGCTACGAGCAGTACTTC. Translation gives CSASSGYEQYF.

This chain uses TRBV7-2 with TRBJ2-1; TRBD1 matches 7 bases. The germline V gene has CDR1 SGHTA and CDR2 FQGNSA. This CDR3 spans 15 amino acids. The V and J ends lost 1 base and 4 bases, in that order; junction bases with no gene match: 4. The CDR3 reads CASSLGPGGYNEQFF. The CDR3 DNA reads as TGTGCCAGCAGCTTAGGGCCAGGGGGTTACAATGAGCAGTTCTTC.